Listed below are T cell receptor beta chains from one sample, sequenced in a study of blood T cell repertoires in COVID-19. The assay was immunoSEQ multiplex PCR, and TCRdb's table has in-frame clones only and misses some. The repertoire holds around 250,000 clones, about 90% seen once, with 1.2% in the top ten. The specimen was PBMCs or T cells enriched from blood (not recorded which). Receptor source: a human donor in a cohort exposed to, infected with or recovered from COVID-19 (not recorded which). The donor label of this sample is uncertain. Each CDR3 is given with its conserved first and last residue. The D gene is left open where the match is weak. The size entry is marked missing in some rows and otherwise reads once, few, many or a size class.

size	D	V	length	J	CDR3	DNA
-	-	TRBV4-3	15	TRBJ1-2	CASSQDRSGYYGYTF	TGCGCCAGCAGCCAAGATAGGTCGGGGTATTATGGCTACACCTTC
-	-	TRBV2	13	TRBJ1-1	CAGSQLMNTEAFF	TGTGCCGGATCACAGCTTATGAACACTGAAGCTTTCTTT
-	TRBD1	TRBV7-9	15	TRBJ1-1	CASWGTGMSMSEAFF	TGTGCCAGCTGGGGGACAGGGATGTCAATGTCTGAAGCTTTCTTT
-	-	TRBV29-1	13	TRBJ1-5	CSFAAGLNQPQHF	TGCAGCTTCGCTGCGGGGCTAAATCAGCCCCAGCATTTT
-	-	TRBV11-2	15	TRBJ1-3	CASSLQASTGNTIYF	TGTGCCAGCAGCTTGCAAGCCTCAACTGGAAACACCATATATTTT
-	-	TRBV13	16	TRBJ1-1	CASSLVGQGLNTEAFF	TGTGCCAGCAGCTTAGTAGGGCAGGGATTGAACACTGAAGCTTTCTTT
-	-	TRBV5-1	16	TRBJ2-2	CASSLRQVLNTGELFF	TGCGCCAGCAGCTTACGACAGGTTCTTAACACCGGGGAGCTGTTTTTT
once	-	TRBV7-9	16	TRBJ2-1	CASSLAKGVTYNEQFF	TGTGCCAGCAGCTTAGCCAAGGGAGTTACCTACAATGAGCAGTTCTTC
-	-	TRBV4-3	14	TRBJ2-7	CASSRDPYDYEQYF	TGCGCCAGCAGCCGAGACCCCTACGATTACGAGCAGTACTTC
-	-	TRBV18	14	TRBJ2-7	CASSPPSTTYEQYF	TGTGCCAGCTCACCACCGTCCACTACCTACGAGCAGTACTTC
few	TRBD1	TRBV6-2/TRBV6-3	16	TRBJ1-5	CASSSLGQGASQPQHF	TGTGCCAGCAGTTCCCTGGGGCAGGGGGCCAGTCAGCCCCAGCATTTT
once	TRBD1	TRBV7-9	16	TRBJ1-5	CASSFSDRDGNQPQHF	TGTGCCAGCAGCTTCAGCGACAGGGATGGCAATCAGCCCCAGCATTTT
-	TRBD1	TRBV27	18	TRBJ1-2	CASSFIKRDSLSLYGYTF	TGTGCCAGCAGTTTTATCAAACGGGACAGCCTAAGCCTTTATGGCTACACCTTC
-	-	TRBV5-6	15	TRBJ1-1	CASSLGLMGGTEAFF	TGTGCCAGCAGCTTGGGACTGATGGGGGGCACTGAAGCTTTCTTT
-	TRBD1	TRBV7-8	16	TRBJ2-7	CASSRLAGQGTYEQYF	TGTGCCAGCAGTCGATTGGCGGGACAGGGGACCTACGAGCAGTACTTC
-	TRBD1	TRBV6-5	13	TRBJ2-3	CASTRTQGATQYF	TGTGCCAGCACTCGAACACAGGGGGCTACGCAGTATTTT
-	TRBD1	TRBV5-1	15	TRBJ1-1	CASSLIVGQGSEAFF	TGCGCCAGCAGCTTAATCGTGGGACAGGGGTCGGAAGCTTTCTTT
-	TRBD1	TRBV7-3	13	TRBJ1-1	CASSQMGTGEAFF	TGTGCCAGCAGCCAGATGGGGACAGGTGAAGCTTTCTTT
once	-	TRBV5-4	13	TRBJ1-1	CASSRTENTEAFF	TGTGCCAGCAGCAGGACTGAGAACACTGAAGCTTTCTTT
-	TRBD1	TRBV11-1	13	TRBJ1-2	CASSYRDSYGYTF	TGTGCCAGCAGCTACCGGGACAGCTATGGCTACACCTTC
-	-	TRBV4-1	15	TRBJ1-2	CASSQGQVANYGYTF	TGCGCCAGCAGCCAAGGACAAGTCGCTAACTATGGCTACACCTTC
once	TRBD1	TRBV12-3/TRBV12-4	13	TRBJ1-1	CASSLGTGGTAFF	TGTGCCAGCAGTTTAGGGACAGGGGGCACGGCTTTCTTT
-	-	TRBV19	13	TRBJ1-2	CASSIGLRRGYTF	TGTGCCAGTAGTATAGGGTTGAGGAGAGGCTACACCTTC
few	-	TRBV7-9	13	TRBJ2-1	CASSSPSRNEQFF	TGTGCCAGCAGCTCACCCTCGAGAAATGAGCAGTTCTTC
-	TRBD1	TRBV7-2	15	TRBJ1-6	CASSPTGTGTSPLHF	TGTGCCAGCAGCCCGACCGGGACAGGGACTTCACCCCTCCACTTT
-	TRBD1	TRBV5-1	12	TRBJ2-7	CASSGQGYEQYF	TGCGCCAGCAGCGGACAGGGCTACGAGCAGTACTTC
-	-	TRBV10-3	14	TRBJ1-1	CAISDDTLNTEAFF	TGTGCCATCAGTGATGACACCTTGAACACTGAAGCTTTCTTT
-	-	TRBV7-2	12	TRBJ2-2	CASSPYTGELFF	TGTGCCAGCAGCCCATACACCGGGGAGCTGTTTTTT
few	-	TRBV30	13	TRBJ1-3	CAWATGTGNTIYF	TGTGCCTGGGCCACAGGGACTGGAAACACCATATATTTT
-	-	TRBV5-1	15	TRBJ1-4	CASMKGDNRIEKLFF	TGCGCCAGTATGAAAGGGGACAACCGTATTGAAAAACTGTTTTTT
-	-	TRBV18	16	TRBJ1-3	CASSPRGAGDGNTIYF	TGTGCCAGCTCACCAAGAGGGGCAGGGGACGGAAACACCATATATTTT
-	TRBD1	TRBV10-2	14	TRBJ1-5	CASSDGQGYQPQHF	TGCGCCAGCAGTGATGGACAGGGGTATCAGCCCCAGCATTTT
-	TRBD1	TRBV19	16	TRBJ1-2	CASSQDLTGANYGYTF	TGTGCCAGTAGTCAGGATTTAACAGGGGCTAACTATGGCTACACCTTC
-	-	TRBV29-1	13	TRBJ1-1	CSVDTGYDTEAFF	TGCAGCGTTGATACAGGGTATGACACTGAAGCTTTCTTT
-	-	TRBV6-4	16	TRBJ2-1	CASSDSILSSWNEQFF	TGTGCCAGCAGTGACTCGATCTTGTCTAGTTGGAATGAGCAGTTCTTC
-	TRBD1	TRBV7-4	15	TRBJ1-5	CASRRTGDPNQPQHF	TGTGCCAGCAGACGAACAGGGGACCCGAATCAGCCCCAGCATTTT
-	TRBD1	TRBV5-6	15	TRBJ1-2	CASSLAGQALYGYTF	TGTGCCAGCAGCTTGGCCGGACAGGCTCTCTATGGCTACACCTTC